The T cell receptor beta chain described here comes from a study of T cell repertoires in cytomegalovirus infection. Study-wide context: Shared public TCR beta signatures pointed to both CMV infection and a matching HLA type. Findings and caveats of the study: Cumulative frequency of public TCR beta families picked out carriers of CMV plus the relevant HLA. HLA-C-restricted CMV clonotypes gave the most frequent clonotype in two of eight donors.

The CDR3 loop spans 17 amino acids. The germline V gene encodes CDR1 MNHEY and CDR2 SVGAGI. V lost 2 bases and J lost 6; bases outside the gene matches: 15. About this clonotype: Its target is not known.

TCRdb itself ran the reads through MiXCR, one entry per CDR3 protein. The table has about 680,000 distinct CDR3 sequences, less than 25% seen once. The TCR comes from a human donor in good health (CMV status not recorded). Some clones in this sample may be carry-over from other donors' samples. V usage is TRBV6-5 and J usage is TRBJ2-5; 7 bases match TRBD1. The sample was CD8+ T cells from PBMCs. The CDR3 coding sequence is TGTGCCAGCAGTTACCGATCCGGGACAGTTAGTAAACAGACCCAGTACTTC. Translated, it gives CASSYRSGTVSKQTQYF.